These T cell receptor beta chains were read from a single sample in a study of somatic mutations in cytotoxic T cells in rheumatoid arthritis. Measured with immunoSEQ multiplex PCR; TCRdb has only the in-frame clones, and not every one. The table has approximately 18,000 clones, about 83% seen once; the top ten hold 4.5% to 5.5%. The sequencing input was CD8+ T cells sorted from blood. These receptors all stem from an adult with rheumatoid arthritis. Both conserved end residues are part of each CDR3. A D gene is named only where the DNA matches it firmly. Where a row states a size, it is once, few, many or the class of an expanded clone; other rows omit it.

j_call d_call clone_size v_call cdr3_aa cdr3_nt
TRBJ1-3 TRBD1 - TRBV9 CASSVDGQGLGNTIYF TGTGCCAGCAGCGTAGATGGACAGGGACTTGGAAACACCATATATTTT
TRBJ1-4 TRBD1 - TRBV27 CASRTGGVINEKLFF TGTGCCAGCAGGACAGGGGGCGTCATTAATGAAAAACTGTTTTTT
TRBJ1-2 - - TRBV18 CASSPGGQDYGYTF TGTGCCAGCTCACCAGGGGGACAAGATTATGGCTACACCTTC
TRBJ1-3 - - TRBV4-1 CASSLQLPGNTIYF TGCGCCAGCAGCCTACAGCTCCCTGGAAACACCATATATTTT
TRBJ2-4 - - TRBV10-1 CASSEGGEIAKNIQYF TGCGCCAGCAGTGAAGGGGGGGAAATAGCCAAAAACATTCAGTACTTC
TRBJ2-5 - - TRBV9 CASRGGTEEGEGETQYF TGTGCCAGCAGGGGGGGGACAGAAGAAGGGGAAGGAGAGACCCAGTACTTC
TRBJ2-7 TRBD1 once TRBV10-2 CASRRGPDYEQYF TGCGCCAGCAGGAGGGGGCCCGACTACGAGCAGTACTTC
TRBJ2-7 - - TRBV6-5 CASRSGIGDYEQYF TGTGCCAGCAGGTCAGGGATCGGAGACTACGAGCAGTACTTC
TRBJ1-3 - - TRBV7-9 CASSSSSQGNTIYF TGTGCCAGCAGCTCCTCATCTCAGGGAAACACCATATATTTT
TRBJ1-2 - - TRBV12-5 CASTGTNYGYTF TGTGCTAGCACAGGGACCAACTATGGCTACACCTTC
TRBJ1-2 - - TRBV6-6 CASSYAGDYGYTF TGTGCCAGCAGTTACGCAGGGGACTATGGCTACACCTTC
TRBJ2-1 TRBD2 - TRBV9 CASSVSGGVITYEQFF TGTGCCAGCAGTGTTAGCGGGGGGGTCATAACATATGAGCAGTTCTTC
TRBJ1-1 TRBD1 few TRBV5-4 CASRTGLGQAFF TGTGCCAGCAGGACAGGGCTAGGGCAAGCTTTCTTT
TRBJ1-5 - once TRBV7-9 CASQKDNQPQHF TGTGCCAGTCAGAAAGACAATCAGCCCCAGCATTTT
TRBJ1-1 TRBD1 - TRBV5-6 CASSPDRLNTEAFF TGTGCCAGCAGCCCGGACAGGTTGAACACTGAAGCTTTCTTT
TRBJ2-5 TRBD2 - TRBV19 CASSPTPTSGVYQETQYF TGTGCCAGTAGTCCTACCCCTACTAGCGGAGTGTACCAAGAGACCCAGTACTTC
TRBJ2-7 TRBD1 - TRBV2 CATIAGTGVEQYF TGTGCCACCATCGCCGGGACAGGGGTCGAGCAGTACTTC
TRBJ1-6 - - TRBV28 CASSEGILPYNSPLHF TGTGCCAGCAGTGAGGGGATCCTTCCCTATAATTCACCCCTCCACTTT
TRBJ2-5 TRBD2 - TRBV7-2 CASSPILGGAGETQYF TGTGCCAGCAGCCCCATTCTCGGGGGGGCGGGGGAGACCCAGTACTTC
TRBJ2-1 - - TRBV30 CASSQTNYNEQFF TGTGCCTCTTCCCAGACGAACTACAATGAGCAGTTCTTC
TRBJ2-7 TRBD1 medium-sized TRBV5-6 CASRSGQGGYEQYF TGTGCCAGCAGGTCAGGACAGGGGGGCTACGAGCAGTACTTC
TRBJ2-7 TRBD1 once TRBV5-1 CASSLDRVQDEQYF TGCGCCAGCAGCCTGGACAGGGTACAGGACGAGCAGTACTTC
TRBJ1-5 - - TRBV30 CAWSVHGDQPQHF TGTGCCTGGAGTGTACACGGGGATCAGCCCCAGCATTTT
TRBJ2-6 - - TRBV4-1 CASSQDLRVSGANVLTF TGCGCCAGCAGCCAAGATCTAAGGGTATCTGGGGCCAACGTCCTGACTTTC
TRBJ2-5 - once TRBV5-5 CASSLGSAQWYF TGTGCCAGCAGCCTGGGCTCAGCTCAATGGTACTTC
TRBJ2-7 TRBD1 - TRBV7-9 CASSKTGGPYEQYF TGTGCCAGCAGTAAAACAGGGGGGCCATACGAGCAGTACTTC
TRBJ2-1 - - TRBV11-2 CASSLVGINEQFF TGTGCCAGCAGCTTAGTTGGGATCAATGAGCAGTTCTTC
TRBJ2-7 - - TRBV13 CASSLSGSYEQYF TGTGCCAGCAGCTTATCGGGGTCCTACGAGCAGTACTTC
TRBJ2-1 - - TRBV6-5 CASSSLNEQFF TGTGCCAGCAGTTCCCTCAATGAGCAGTTCTTC
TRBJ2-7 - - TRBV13 CASSYPGVSYEQYF TGTGCCAGCAGCTACCCAGGGGTCTCCTACGAGCAGTACTTC
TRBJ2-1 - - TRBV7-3 CASSLTRRGFDELFF TGTGCCAGCAGCTTAACCAGAAGGGGTTTTGATGAGCTGTTCTTC
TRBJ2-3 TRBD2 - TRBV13 CASSLEVSGGAEDTQYF TGTGCCAGCAGCTTAGAGGTTAGCGGGGGGGCAGAAGATACGCAGTATTTT
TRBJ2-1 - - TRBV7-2 CASSLKAQAISSYNEQFF TGTGCCAGCAGCTTAAAGGCACAGGCGATTAGCTCCTACAATGAGCAGTTCTTC
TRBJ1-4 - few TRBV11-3 CASSLTAQYATNEKLFF TGTGCCAGCAGCTTAACAGCTCAGTATGCAACTAATGAAAAACTGTTTTTT
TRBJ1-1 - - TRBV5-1 CASSSSPGQAEAFF TGCGCCAGCAGCAGCAGTCCGGGCCAAGCAGAAGCTTTCTTT